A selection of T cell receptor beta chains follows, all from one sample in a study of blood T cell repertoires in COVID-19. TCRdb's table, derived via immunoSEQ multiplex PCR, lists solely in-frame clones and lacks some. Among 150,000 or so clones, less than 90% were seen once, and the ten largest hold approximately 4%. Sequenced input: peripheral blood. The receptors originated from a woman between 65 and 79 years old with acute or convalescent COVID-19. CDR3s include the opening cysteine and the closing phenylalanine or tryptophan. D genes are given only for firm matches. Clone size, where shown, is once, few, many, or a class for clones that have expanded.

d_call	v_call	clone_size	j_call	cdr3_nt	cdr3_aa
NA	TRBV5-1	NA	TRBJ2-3	TGCGCCAGCAGCTTGGCTCGTCAGGGCCGCGCAGATACGCAGTATTTT	CASSLARQGRADTQYF
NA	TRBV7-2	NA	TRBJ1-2	TGTGCCAGCAGCGCGCGAGACAGGACCTATGGCTACACCTTC	CASSARDRTYGYTF
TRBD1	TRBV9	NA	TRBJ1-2	TGTGCCAGCAGCGTCTCCCCGGGACAGGGCATCTATGGCTACACCTTC	CASSVSPGQGIYGYTF
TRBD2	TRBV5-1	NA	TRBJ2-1	TGCGCCAGCAGCTTGGCCCCTAGCGGGAGGGCTCTCGATGAGCAGTTCTTC	CASSLAPSGRALDEQFF
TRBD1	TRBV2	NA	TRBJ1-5	TGTGCCAGCACCGAGGGGCGGACAGGTAATCAGCCCCAGCATTTT	CASTEGRTGNQPQHF
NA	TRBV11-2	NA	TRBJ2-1	TGTGCCAGCAGCTCGGGAGTGCTAGCCTACAATGAGCAGTTCTTC	CASSSGVLAYNEQFF
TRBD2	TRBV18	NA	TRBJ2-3	TGTGCCAGCTCCTCCGGGGGGAAGAGGGCCTTCACAGATACGCAGTATTTT	CASSSGGKRAFTDTQYF
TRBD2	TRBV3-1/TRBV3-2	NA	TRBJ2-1	TGTGCCAGCAGCCCGGGGGGGTCCCGAGCTGAGCAGTTCTTC	CASSPGGSRAEQFF
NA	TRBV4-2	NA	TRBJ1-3	TGTGCCAGCAGCCAAGTCGTAACATTCTCTGGAAACACCATATATTTT	CASSQVVTFSGNTIYF
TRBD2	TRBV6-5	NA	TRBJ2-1	TGTGCCAGCAGTCAGACTAGCGGCTCCTACAATGAGCAGTTCTTC	CASSQTSGSYNEQFF
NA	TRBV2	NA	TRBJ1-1	TGTGCCAGCAGTGAAAGTTTCTATGAAGCTTTCTTT	CASSESFYEAFF
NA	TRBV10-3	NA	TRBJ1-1	TGTGCCATCTCCCATTTAGATACAGGGCACACTGAAGCTTTCTTT	CAISHLDTGHTEAFF
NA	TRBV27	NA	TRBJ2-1	TGTGCCAGCGGACTGGGAACGTACAATGAGCAGTTCTTC	CASGLGTYNEQFF
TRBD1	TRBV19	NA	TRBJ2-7	TGTGCCAGTAGGAGGGACAGCGAGCAGTACTTC	CASRRDSEQYF
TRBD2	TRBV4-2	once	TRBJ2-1	TGTGCCAGCAGCCAAGGCCCTAGCGGGAGTTCAAATGAGCAGTTCTTC	CASSQGPSGSSNEQFF
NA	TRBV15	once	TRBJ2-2	TGTGCCACCAGCAGAGTCACACCCTGGACCGGGGAGCTGTTTTTT	CATSRVTPWTGELFF
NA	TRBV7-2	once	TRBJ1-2	TGTGCCAGCAGCTTAGGCGGGACCCTGGGTGGCTACACCTTC	CASSLGGTLGGYTF
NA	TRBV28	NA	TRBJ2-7	TGTGCCAGCAGAACCGGGACACGCACCTACGAGCAGTACTTC	CASRTGTRTYEQYF
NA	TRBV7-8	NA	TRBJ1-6	TGTGCCAGCAGCTTAGATTTGGGGGGGTATTCACCCCTCCACTTT	CASSLDLGGYSPLHF
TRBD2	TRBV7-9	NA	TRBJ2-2	TGTGCCAGCAGCTTAAGCGGGGCTAACACCGGGGAGCTGTTTTTT	CASSLSGANTGELFF
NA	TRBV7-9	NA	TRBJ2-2	TGTGCCAGCAGCAACTCCCCGAACACCGGGGAGCTGTTTTTT	CASSNSPNTGELFF
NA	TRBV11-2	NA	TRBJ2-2	TGTGCCAGCAGCCCCCGACAGAAGAGCAAGACAAGCAACACCGGGGAGCTGTTTTTT	CASSPRQKSKTSNTGELFF
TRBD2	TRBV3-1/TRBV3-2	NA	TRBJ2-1	TGTGCCAGCAGCCTAAGACTAGCGGCATACAATGAGCAGTTCTTC	CASSLRLAAYNEQFF
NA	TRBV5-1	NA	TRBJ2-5	TGCGCCAGCAGCAGCGGGACAAACCAAGAGACCCAGTACTTC	CASSSGTNQETQYF
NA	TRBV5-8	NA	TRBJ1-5	TGTGCCAGCAGCTTGGGGGGAGGCATTCAGCCCCAGCATTTT	CASSLGGGIQPQHF
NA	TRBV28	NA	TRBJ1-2	TGTGCCAGCAGGACGACAGCGTCGAATGGCTACACCTTC	CASRTTASNGYTF
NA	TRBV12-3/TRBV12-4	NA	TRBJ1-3	TGTGCCAGCAGCCCAGGGGCAGGAAACACCATATATTTT	CASSPGAGNTIYF
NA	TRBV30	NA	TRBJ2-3	TGTGCCTGGAGTGTTTCGGGACTCCGCACAGATACGCAGTATTTT	CAWSVSGLRTDTQYF
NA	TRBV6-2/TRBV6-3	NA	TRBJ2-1	TGTGCCAGCAGTTGGGGCACCTACAATGAGCAGTTCTTC	CASSWGTYNEQFF
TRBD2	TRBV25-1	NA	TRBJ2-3	TGTGCCAGCAGTGACCTAGCGGGGGGGCCAAGGTTTCCAGATACGCAGTATTTT	CASSDLAGGPRFPDTQYF
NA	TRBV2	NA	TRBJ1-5	TGTGCCAGCAGTCCTGACAGGTCCCATCAGCCCCAGCATTTT	CASSPDRSHQPQHF
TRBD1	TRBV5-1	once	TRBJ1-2	TGCGCCAGCAGACAGGCCGGGACAGGGGATTACTATGGCTACACCTTC	CASRQAGTGDYYGYTF
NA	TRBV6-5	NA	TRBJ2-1	TGTGCCAGCAGTAAATACAGGGAGGAGCAGTTCTTC	CASSKYREEQFF
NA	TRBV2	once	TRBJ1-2	TGTGCCAGCAGTTTGGAGTGGGATGGCTACACCTTC	CASSLEWDGYTF
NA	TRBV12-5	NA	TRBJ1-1	TGTGCTAGTGCCTCGGACACTGAAGCTTTCTTT	CASASDTEAFF
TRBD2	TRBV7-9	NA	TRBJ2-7	TGTGCCAGCAGCTTTGGGACTAGCGGGTACGAGCAGTACTTC	CASSFGTSGYEQYF
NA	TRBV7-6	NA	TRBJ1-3	TGTGCCAGCAGCTTAAGTTCTGCGAGGAGTAGCTCTGGAAACACCATATATTTT	CASSLSSARSSSGNTIYF
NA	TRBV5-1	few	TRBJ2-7	TGCGCCAGCGGGTCCAAAGAGGCCCCTTACGAGCAGTACTTC	CASGSKEAPYEQYF
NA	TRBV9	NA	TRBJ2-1	TGTGCCAGCAGCGTAGGGACAGTCTACAATGAGCAGTTCTTC	CASSVGTVYNEQFF
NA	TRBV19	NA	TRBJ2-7	TGTGCCAGTAGAAGCCCGCGAGGGGGCTCCTACGAGCAGTACTTC	CASRSPRGGSYEQYF
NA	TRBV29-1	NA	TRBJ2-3	TGCAGCGTTGGTTATGTAGCTAGCACAGATACGCAGTATTTT	CSVGYVASTDTQYF
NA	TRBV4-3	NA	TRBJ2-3	TGCGCCAGCAGCCGCCGATCAGGTTTCTCAGATACGCAGTATTTT	CASSRRSGFSDTQYF
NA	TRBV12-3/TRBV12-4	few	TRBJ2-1	TGTGCCAGCAGCCGCACAATCAATGAGCAGTTCTTC	CASSRTINEQFF
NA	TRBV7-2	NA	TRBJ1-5	TGTGCCAGCAGCTTAAAAGCGGGCAATCAGCCCCAGCATTTT	CASSLKAGNQPQHF
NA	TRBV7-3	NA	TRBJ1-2	TGTGCCAGCAGCCCAGGTCACGGCTATGGCTACACCTTC	CASSPGHGYGYTF
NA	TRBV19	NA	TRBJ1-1	TGTGCCAGTAGTATCAAGAGTACGAACACTGAAGCTTTCTTT	CASSIKSTNTEAFF
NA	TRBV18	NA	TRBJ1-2	TGTGCCAGCTCGCCGCTTATCGGGACACCAACTACTAACTATGGCTACACCTTC	CASSPLIGTPTTNYGYTF
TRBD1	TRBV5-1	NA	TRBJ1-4	TGCGCCAGCAGCTTGGTAGGGGGCGCTTTGGAAAAACTGTTTTTT	CASSLVGGALEKLFF
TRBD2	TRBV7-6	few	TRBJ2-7	TGTGCCAGCAGCCCGGGACTAGCGGGAGCGGAGTCCTACGAGCAGTACTTC	CASSPGLAGAESYEQYF